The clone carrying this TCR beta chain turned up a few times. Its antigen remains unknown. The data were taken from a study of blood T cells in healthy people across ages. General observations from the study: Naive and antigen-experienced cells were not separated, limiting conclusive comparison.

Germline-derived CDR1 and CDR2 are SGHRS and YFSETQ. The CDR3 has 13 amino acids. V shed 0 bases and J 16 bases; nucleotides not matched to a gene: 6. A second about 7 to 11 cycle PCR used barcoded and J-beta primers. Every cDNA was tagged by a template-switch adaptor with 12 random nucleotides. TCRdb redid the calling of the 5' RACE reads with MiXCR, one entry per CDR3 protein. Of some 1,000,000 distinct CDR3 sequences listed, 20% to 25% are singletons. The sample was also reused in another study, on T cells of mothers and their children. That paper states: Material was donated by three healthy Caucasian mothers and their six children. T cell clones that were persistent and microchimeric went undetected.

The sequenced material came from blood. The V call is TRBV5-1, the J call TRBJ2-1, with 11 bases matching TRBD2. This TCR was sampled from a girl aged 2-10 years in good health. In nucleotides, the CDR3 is TGCGCCAGCAGCTTGGAACTAGCGGGAGACGGATTCTTC. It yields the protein CASSLELAGDGFF.